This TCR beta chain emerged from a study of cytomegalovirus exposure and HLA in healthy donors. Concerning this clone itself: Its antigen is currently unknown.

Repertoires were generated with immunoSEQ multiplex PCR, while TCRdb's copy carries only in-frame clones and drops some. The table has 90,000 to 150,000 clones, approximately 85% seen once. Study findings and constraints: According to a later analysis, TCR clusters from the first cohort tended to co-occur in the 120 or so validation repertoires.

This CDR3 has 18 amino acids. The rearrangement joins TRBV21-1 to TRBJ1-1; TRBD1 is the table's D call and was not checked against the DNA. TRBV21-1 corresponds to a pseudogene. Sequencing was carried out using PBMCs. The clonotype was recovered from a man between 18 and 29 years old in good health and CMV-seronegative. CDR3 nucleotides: TGTGCCAGCAGCAAAGGGGAGGGGACAGGGACCTTGAACACTGAAGCTTTCTTT. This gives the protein CASSKGEGTGTLNTEAFF.